The clone carrying this TCR beta chain was detected many times. PBMCs originated in roughly 9.3 ml of fresh peripheral blood. From germline, CDR1 is MNHEY and CDR2 SVGAGI. The CDR3 extends over 12 amino acids. V dropped 5 bases and J dropped 10; count of bases not matched to a gene: 2. These data belong to a study of Graves' ophthalmopathy and Graves' hyperthyroidism. RNA transcripts served as template for amplifying TCR beta CDR3 sequences. First-round RT-PCR with HTBI primers preceded a second-round multiplex PCR. One entry per CDR3 protein, called by TCRdb with MiXCR from the multiplex PCR reads. The sample lists about 740,000 distinct CDR3 sequences, 40% occurring once.

The rearrangement uses TRBV6-5 and TRBJ1-2; 12 bases are shared with TRBD1. This TCR came from an adult man with Graves' ophthalmopathy. The sample was peripheral blood. CDR3 DNA sequence: TGTGCCAGCAGTGAGGGACAGGGGGCCTACACCTTC. It translates to CASSEGQGAYTF.